A single sample gave rise to the 17 T cell receptor beta chains below, sequenced in a study of cytomegalovirus exposure and HLA in healthy donors. PCR primers comprised 60 Vbeta and 13 Jbeta primers. Sequencing used immunoSEQ multiplex PCR; TCRdb keeps in-frame clones, though not all of them. The repertoire holds some 140,000 clones, over 75% seen once, with around 9.1% in the top ten. Input material: PBMCs. These receptors originate from a woman aged 45-60 years in good health and CMV-seropositive.

The chain couples TRBV15 to TRBJ1-1, with unresolved D. From germline, CDR1 is LNHNV and CDR2 YYDKDF (reference sequence). V was pared by 1 base and J by 7 bases, with 10 bases between. The CDR3 length is 13 residues. CDR3 residues: CATSRARENEAFF. In DNA, the CDR3 is TGTGCCACCAGCAGAGCCCGGGAAAATGAAGCTTTCTTT. Drawing the rest from reference TRBV15 and TRBJ1-1, the complete variable domain is DAMVIQNPRYQVTQFGKPVTLSCSQTLNHNVMYWYQQKSSQAPKLLFHYYDKDFNNEADTPDNFQSRRPNTSFCFLDIRSPGLGDTAMYLCATSRARENEAFFGQGTRLTVV.

V gene TRBV9 combines with J gene TRBJ2-2, with a tentative D call TRBD2 (5 bases). The V end was cut by 3 bases, the J end by 4 bases, with 13 bases between. The CDR3 totals 15 residues. Germline assignment: CDR1 SGDLS and CDR2 YYNGEE. CDR3 bases: TGTGCCAGCAGCGCCCCGGACTTTCTCACCGGGGAGCTGTTTTTT. Protein: CASSAPDFLTGELFF.

The rearrangement links TRBV9 to TRBJ2-1, with 11 bases aligning to TRBD2. The CDR3 length is 16 residues. V shed 0 bases, J shed 8 bases, and the junction held 7 bases outside the gene matches. Germline values: CDR1 SGDLS, CDR2 YYNGEE. CDR3 DNA sequence: TGTGCCAGCAGCGTAGAAATAGCGGGGGGGCCAGATGAGCAGTTCTTC. Translation: CASSVEIAGGPDEQFF. Based on the CDR3 plus reference TRBV9 and TRBJ2-1, the full variable domain is DSGVTQTPKHLITATGQRVTLRCSPRSGDLSVYWYQQSLDQGLQFLIQYYNGEERAKGNILERFSAQQFPDLHSELNLSSLELGDSALYFCASSVEIAGGPDEQFFGPGTRLTVL.

The chain is built from TRBV27 and TRBJ2-5; TRBD1 aligns across 9 bases. Trimming cost V 2 bases and J 4 bases; bases outside gene matches: 5. Germline lookup yields CDR1 MNHEY and CDR2 SMNVEV (reference sequence). This CDR3 spans 15 amino acids. In nucleotides, the CDR3 is TGTGCCAGCAGTTTAGGGACAGGGATGAGAGAGACCCAGTACTTC. Its protein is CASSLGTGMRETQYF.

The CDR3 here is CASSLDFREIHGYTF. For the CDR3, the DNA is TGTGCCAGCAGCTTAGATTTTAGGGAGATCCATGGCTACACCTTC. The rearrangement uses TRBV7-2 and TRBJ1-2; D gene uncertain. The CDR3 consists of 15 residues. V was trimmed by 1 base and J by 6 bases, leaving 15 bases between them. Germline V gene lookup returns CDR1 SGHTA and CDR2 FQGNSA.

This chain connects TRBV30 to TRBJ1-2; perhaps TRBD1 as D (5 bases). CDR1 and CDR2 (germline): GTSNPN, SVGIG (reference sequence). This CDR3 comprises 13 residues. Trimming shortened V by 4 bases and J by 4 bases, and 13 bases separated the two germline ends. The CDR3 nucleotides are TGTGCCTGGACAGAACAGGTTTCCTATGGCTACACCTTC. It encodes CAWTEQVSYGYTF.

Regarding this clone: At one end, the junction sequence differs from germline, possibly due to a read error. The chain uses TRBV19 and TRBJ2-7; 9 nucleotides align to TRBD1. Germline V gives CDR1 LNHDA, CDR2 SQIVND (reference sequence). There are 14 residues in the CDR3. The CDR3 sequence is CASSGGQGPYERYF. The CDR3 nucleotides read TGTGCCAGTAGTGGAGGACAGGGGCCCTACGAGCGGTACTTC.

This chain uses TRBV10-3 with TRBJ2-5; 11 bases align to TRBD1. CDR1 and CDR2 (germline): ENHRY, SYGVKD. The J segment lost 2 bases and the V segment lost 7 bases, leaving 6 bases of the junction unmatched. This CDR3 has 15 amino acids. In DNA form, the CDR3 reads TGTGCCATCAACAGCGGACAGGGGGCACAAGAGACCCAGTACTTC. Residues: CAINSGQGAQETQYF.

V gene TRBV14 combines with J gene TRBJ2-6, with D tentatively TRBD1 (8 bases). The germline V and J ends were trimmed by 4 bases and 1 base, with 14 bases remaining between them. The CDR3 loop spans 17 amino acids. From germline, CDR1 is SGHDN and CDR2 FVKESK. CDR3 DNA: TGTGCCAGCAGCCGAGGACAGGGAGGGTCTGGGGCCAACGTCCTGACTTTC. It is translated as CASSRGQGGSGANVLTF.

This clone occurred once. This rearrangement joins TRBV14 to TRBJ1-1; D is perhaps TRBD1 (5 bases). Trimming removed 0 bases at V and 0 bases at J, with 11 bases between. This CDR3 comprises 16 residues. In germline, CDR1 is SGHDN, CDR2 FVKESK. This CDR3 reads CASSQDWGEMNTEAFF. CDR3 DNA sequence: TGTGCCAGCAGCCAAGATTGGGGGGAAATGAACACTGAAGCTTTCTTT.

This chain joins TRBV6-6 and TRBJ1-4; D is possibly TRBD1 (5 bases). CDR1 is MNHNY, CDR2 SVGAGI, per germline (reference sequence). The CDR3 covers 15 residues. The V gene lost 2 bases and the J gene lost 5 bases, with 12 bases spanning the gap. CDR3 residues: CASSYAQAINEKLFF. In DNA form, the CDR3 reads TGTGCCAGCAGTTACGCACAGGCGATCAATGAAAAACTGTTTTTT.

J is TRBJ2-7 and V is TRBV7-2; possible D gene TRBD1, 5 bases. This CDR3 is 14 amino acids long. V gave up 2 bases and J gave up 0 bases, with 8 bases separating them. In germline, CDR1 is SGHTA, CDR2 FQGNSA. The CDR3, as DNA: TGTGCCAGCAGCTTACAGGGTCCCTCCTACGAGCAGTACTTC. Protein: CASSLQGPSYEQYF.

The gene calls are TRBV7-2 and TRBJ2-7; a possible D gene is TRBD2 (5 bases). This CDR3 spans 12 amino acids. In germline, CDR1 is SGHTA, CDR2 FQGNSA. V dropped 5 bases and J dropped 1 base, with 6 bases sitting between them. In DNA form, the CDR3 reads TGTGCCAGCAGCGCGGGTTCCTACGAGCAGTACTTC. This encodes CASSAGSYEQYF.

The rearrangement joins TRBV28 to TRBJ1-1; TRBD1 aligns across 9 bases. Trimming at V came to 8 bases and at J to 5 bases, leaving 6 bases not matched to a gene. The CDR3 sequence is 13 residues long. Per the germline V gene, CDR1 is MDHEN and CDR2 is SYDVKM. DNA for the CDR3: TGTGCCAGCCCCGGACAGGGGACGACTGAAGCTTTCTTT. Amino acid sequence: CASPGQGTTEAFF.

The chain recombines TRBV5-8 with TRBJ2-3; D perhaps matches TRBD2 (6 bases). The CDR3 totals 16 residues. Between the trimmed V and J ends, which lost 6 bases and 4 bases, there was a span of 21 bases. CDR1 SGHTS and CDR2 YDEGEE come from the germline V gene. This CDR3 reads CASTRPIGGAADTQYF. CDR3 nucleotides: TGTGCCAGCACTCGCCCCATTGGCGGGGCAGCAGATACGCAGTATTTT.

The rearrangement links TRBV6-5 to TRBJ1-1; D may be TRBD1 (6 bases). The V gene lost 0 bases and the J gene lost 6 bases, with 14 bases spanning the gap. Germline CDR1 reads MNHEY; CDR2 reads SVGAGI. CDR3 length: 15 residues. The CDR3 sequence: CASSYSGSGAPEAFF. CDR3 bases: TGTGCCAGCAGTTACTCGGGGTCAGGGGCCCCTGAAGCTTTCTTT.

This chain joins TRBV2 and TRBJ1-5; D remains unclear. Germline V gives CDR1 SNHLY, CDR2 FYNNEI. Trimming took 4 bases from V and 2 from J, leaving 9 bases between them. The CDR3 has 14 amino acids. Written as DNA, the CDR3 is TGTGCCAGCAGTGCATACAGTGGCAATCAGCCCCAGCATTTT. Protein product: CASSAYSGNQPQHF.